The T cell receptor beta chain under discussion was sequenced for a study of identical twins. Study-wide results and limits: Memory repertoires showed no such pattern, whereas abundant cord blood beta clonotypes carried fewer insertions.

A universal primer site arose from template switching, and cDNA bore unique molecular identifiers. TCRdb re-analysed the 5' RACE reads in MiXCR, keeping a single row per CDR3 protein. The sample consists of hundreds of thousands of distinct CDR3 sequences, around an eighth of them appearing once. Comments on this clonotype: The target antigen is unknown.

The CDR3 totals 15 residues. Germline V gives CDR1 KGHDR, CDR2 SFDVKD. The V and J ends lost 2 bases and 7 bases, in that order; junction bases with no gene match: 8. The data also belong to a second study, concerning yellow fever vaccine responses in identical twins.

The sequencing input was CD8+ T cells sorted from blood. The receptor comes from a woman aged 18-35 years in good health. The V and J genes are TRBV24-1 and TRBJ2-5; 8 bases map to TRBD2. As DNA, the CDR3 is TGTGCCACCAGTGATTCTGGACTAGCACTTGGGACCCAGTACTTC. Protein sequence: CATSDSGLALGTQYF.